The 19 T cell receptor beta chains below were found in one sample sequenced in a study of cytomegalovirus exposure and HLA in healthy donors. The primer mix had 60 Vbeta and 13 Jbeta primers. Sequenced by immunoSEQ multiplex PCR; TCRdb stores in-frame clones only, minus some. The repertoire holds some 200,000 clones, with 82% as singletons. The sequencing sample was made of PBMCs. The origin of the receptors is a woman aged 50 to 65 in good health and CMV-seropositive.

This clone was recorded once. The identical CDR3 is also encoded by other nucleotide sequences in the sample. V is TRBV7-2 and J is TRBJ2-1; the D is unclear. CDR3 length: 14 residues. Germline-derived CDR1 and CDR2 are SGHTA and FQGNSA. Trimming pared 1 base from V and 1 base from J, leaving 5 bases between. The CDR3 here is CASSLGGSYNEQFF. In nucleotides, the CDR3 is TGTGCCAGCAGCTTAGGCGGATCCTACAATGAGCAGTTCTTC.

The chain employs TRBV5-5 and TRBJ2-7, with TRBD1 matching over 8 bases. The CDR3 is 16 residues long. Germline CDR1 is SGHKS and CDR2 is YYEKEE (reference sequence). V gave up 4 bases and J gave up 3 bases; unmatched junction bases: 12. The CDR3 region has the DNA TGTGCCAGCAGCCGCCCCCTCCGGGACAGGCACTACGAGCAGTACTTC. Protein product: CASSRPLRDRHYEQYF. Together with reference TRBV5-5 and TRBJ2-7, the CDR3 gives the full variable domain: DAGVTQSPTHLIKTRGQQVTLRCSPISGHKSVSWYQQVLGQGPQFIFQYYEKEERGRGNFPDRFSARQFPNYSSELNVNALLLGDSALYLCASSRPLRDRHYEQYFGPGTRLTVT.

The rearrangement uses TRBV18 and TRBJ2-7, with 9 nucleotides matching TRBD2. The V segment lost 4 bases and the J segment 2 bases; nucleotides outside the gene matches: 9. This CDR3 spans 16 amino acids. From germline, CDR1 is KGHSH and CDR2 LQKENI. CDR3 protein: CASSLRTSDSTYEQYF. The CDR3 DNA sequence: TGTGCCAGCTCACTACGGACTAGCGACTCCACCTACGAGCAGTACTTC.

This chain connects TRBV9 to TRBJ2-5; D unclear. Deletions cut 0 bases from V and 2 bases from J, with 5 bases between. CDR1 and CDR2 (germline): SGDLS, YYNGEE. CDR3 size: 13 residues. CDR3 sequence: CASSVGAQETQYF. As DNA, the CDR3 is TGTGCCAGCAGCGTAGGGGCTCAAGAGACCCAGTACTTC. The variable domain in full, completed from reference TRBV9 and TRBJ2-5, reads DSGVTQTPKHLITATGQRVTLRCSPRSGDLSVYWYQQSLDQGLQFLIQYYNGEERAKGNILERFSAQQFPDLHSELNLSSLELGDSALYFCASSVGAQETQYFGPGTRLLVL.

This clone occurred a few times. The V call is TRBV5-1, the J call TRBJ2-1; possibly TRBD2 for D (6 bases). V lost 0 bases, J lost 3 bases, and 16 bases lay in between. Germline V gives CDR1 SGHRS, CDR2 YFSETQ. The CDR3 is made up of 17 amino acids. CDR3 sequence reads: CASSLGSGGPLYNEQFF. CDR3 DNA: TGCGCCAGCAGCTTGGGTTCCGGGGGTCCTCTCTACAATGAGCAGTTCTTC.

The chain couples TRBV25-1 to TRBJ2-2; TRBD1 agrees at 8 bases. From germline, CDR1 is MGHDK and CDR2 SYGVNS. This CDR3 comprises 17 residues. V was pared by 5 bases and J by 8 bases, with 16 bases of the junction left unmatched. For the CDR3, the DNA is TGTGCCAGCAGTCCGGGGCTGGGACAGGTGGTTTCAGGGGAGCTGTTTTTT. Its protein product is CASSPGLGQVVSGELFF.

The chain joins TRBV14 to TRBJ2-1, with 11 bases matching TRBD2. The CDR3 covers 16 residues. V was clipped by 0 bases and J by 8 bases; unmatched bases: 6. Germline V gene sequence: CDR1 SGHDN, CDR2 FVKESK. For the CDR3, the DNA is TGTGCCAGCAGCCAAGATCGGGGACTAGCGGTAGATGAGCAGTTCTTC. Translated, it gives CASSQDRGLAVDEQFF.

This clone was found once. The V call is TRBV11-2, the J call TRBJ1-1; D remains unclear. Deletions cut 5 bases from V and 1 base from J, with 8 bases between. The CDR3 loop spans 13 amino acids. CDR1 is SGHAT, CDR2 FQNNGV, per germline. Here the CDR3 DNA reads TGTGCCAGCAGCCCGACAAGGAACACTGAAGCTTTCTTT. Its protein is CASSPTRNTEAFF.

CDR3 in amino acids: CASSLGQGVGGEKLFF. CDR3 nucleotide sequence: TGTGCCAGCAGCTTGGGACAGGGAGTTGGGGGGGAAAAACTGTTTTTT. The V call is TRBV7-2, the J call TRBJ1-4; 9 bases map to TRBD1. This CDR3 is 16 amino acids long. Trimming took 3 bases from V and 8 from J; bases not matched to a gene: 10. CDR1 SGHTA and CDR2 FQGNSA come from the germline V gene. The full variable domain, in which reference TRBV7-2 and TRBJ1-4 provide the parts outside the CDR3, is GAGVSQSPSNKVTEKGKDVELRCDPISGHTALYWYRQSLGQGLEFLIYFQGNSAPDKSGLPSDRFSAERTGGSVSTLTIQRTQQEDSAVYLCASSLGQGVGGEKLFFGSGTQLSVL.

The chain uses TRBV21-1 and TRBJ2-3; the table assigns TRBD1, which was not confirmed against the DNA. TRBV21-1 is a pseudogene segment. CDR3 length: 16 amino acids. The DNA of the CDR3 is TGTGCCAGCAGCGCACAGGGGGGACAAGAGGTAGATACGCAGTATTTT. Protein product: CASSAQGGQEVDTQYF.

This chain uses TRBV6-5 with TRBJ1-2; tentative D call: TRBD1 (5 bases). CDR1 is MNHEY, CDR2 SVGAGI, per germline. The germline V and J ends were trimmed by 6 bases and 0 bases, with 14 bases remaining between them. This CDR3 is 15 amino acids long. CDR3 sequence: CASRDMGTTNYGYTF. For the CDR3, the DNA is TGTGCCAGCAGGGACATGGGGACTACTAACTATGGCTACACCTTC.

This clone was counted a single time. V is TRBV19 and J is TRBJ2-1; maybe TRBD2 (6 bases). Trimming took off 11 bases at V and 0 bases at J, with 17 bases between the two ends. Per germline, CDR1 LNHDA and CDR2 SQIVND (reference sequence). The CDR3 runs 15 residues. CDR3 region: CAASREWSSYNEQFF. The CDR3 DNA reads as TGTGCCGCTTCCCGGGAGTGGAGCTCCTACAATGAGCAGTTCTTC.

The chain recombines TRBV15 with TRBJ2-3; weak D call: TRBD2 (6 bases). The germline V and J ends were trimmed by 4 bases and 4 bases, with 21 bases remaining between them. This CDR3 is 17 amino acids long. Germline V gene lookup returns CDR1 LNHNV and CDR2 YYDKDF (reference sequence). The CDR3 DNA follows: TGTGCCACCAGCACGGGCGGGTCCGAGTGGGGGGCAGATACGCAGTATTTT. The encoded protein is CATSTGGSEWGADTQYF.

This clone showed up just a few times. The CDR3 sequence: CASSFLTASTGNEQFF. The CDR3 nucleotides are TGCGCCAGCAGCTTCCTGACAGCCTCAACTGGAAATGAGCAGTTCTTC. This chain uses TRBV5-1 with TRBJ2-1, with D possibly matching TRBD1 (5 bases). The CDR3 has 16 residues. Germline lookup yields CDR1 SGHRS and CDR2 YFSETQ. V was cut by 2 bases and J by 7 bases, with 19 bases left in between.

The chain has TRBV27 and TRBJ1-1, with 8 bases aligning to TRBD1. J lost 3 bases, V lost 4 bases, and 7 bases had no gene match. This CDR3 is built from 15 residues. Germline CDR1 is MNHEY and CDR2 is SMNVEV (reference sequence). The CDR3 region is CASSSYRGGYTEAFF. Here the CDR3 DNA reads TGTGCCAGCAGTTCTTACAGGGGGGGCTACACTGAAGCTTTCTTT.

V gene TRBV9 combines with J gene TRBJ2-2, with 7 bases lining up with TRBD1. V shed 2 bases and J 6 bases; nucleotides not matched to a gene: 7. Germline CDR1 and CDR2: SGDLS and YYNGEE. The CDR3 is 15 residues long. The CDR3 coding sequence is TGTGCCAGCAGCGTCCGGGACAGATTCCCCGGGGAGCTGTTTTTT. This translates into CASSVRDRFPGELFF.

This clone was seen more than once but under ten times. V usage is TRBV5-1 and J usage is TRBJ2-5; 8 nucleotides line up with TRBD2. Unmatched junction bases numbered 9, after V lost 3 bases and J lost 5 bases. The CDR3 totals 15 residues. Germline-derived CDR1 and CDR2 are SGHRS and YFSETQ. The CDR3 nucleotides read TGCGCCAGCAGCTCCCGGGGGGGCCCAGGGGAGACCCAGTACTTC. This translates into CASSSRGGPGETQYF.

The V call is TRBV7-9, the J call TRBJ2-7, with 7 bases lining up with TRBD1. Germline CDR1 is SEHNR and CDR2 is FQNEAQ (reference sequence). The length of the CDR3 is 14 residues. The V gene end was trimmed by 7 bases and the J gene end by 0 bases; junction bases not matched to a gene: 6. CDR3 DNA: TGTGCCAGCATCCACAGGGGTAACTCCTACGAGCAGTACTTC. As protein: CASIHRGNSYEQYF. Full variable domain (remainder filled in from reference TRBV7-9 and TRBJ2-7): DTGVSQNPRHKITKRGQNVTFRCDPISEHNRLYWYRQTLGQGPEFLTYFQNEAQLEKSRLLSDRFSAERPKGSFSTLEIQRTEQGDSAMYLCASIHRGNSYEQYFGPGTRLTVT.

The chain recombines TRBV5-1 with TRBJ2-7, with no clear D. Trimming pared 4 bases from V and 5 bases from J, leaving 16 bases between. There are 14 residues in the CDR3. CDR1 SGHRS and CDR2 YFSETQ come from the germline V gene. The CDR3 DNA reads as TGCGCCAGCAGCCCAACTATAGTAACCCACGAGCAGTACTTC. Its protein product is CASSPTIVTHEQYF.